The clone carrying this TCR beta chain was seen just once. Random-hexamer reverse transcription was applied to roughly 0.5 to 1 ug RNA. TCRdb reprocessed the immunoSEQ multiplex PCR reads via MiXCR and lists one record per CDR3 protein. The sample contains a few hundred thousand distinct CDR3 sequences, about 82% of which appear only once. The source of the sample is a study of CD8 T cells in Susac syndrome. The T cells that were sequenced for TCR beta were CD8+ and CD4+ cells from blood. In the multiple sclerosis control group, patients were treatment-naive and had stable or active relapsing-remitting disease. Negative isolation yielded CD8+ and CD4+ T cells; FACS enriched TEMRA cells. From germline, CDR1 is DFQATT and CDR2 SNEGSKA (reference sequence). Trimming took off 3 bases at V and 7 bases at J, with 12 bases between the two ends. This CDR3 has 13 residues.

The genes are TRBV20-1 and TRBJ1-4, with TRBD1 as a possible D gene (6 bases). This TCR was sampled from a human donor with multiple sclerosis. The sample comprised CD8+ T cells from PBMCs. CDR3 sequence reads: CSASAGRGEKLFF. CDR3 nucleotide sequence: TGCAGTGCTAGTGCCGGCAGGGGTGAAAAACTGTTTTTT.